This record looks at one T cell receptor beta chain sequence and its context. Its specific antigen is unknown. The record has no base qualities; no much larger clone is one base away. Whole blood was collected in K2EDTA tubes by collaborating institutions according to the institutions' own protocols. For TCRbeta analysis, collaborators shipped samples in one of three forms: frozen whole blood, isolated PBMCs, or DNA extracted from either of those sample types. These data come from a study of blood T cell repertoires in COVID-19 (dated by TCRdb to between 2020 and 2021). A note on the overall study: Collaborator samples came from the United States, Italy and Spain and covered acute and convalescent phases of COVID-19. HLA class I and class II types, where available, came from metadata supplied by the sample provider rather than from assay-based typing. Nearly every sample came with metadata listing a de-identified subject ID, COVID-19 status, age in years and sex. Samples were obtained from the ongoing ImmuneRACE study (first 160 participants) and from some 1,200 subjects provided by 6 global collaborators. Deeply sampled blood TCRbeta repertoires from subjects exposed to, actively infected with, or recovered from COVID-19 were included in the dataset. The repertoires were made available in a free public database intended to serve as a resource for research on the immune response to SARS-CoV-2. The material from the prospective study consisted of cDNA or gDNA derived from T cells, B-cell-depleted T cells, or PBMCs. Beyond this particular receptor, the publication reports: The amount of clinical and demographic metadata varied by source and participant and was provided uncurated.

The immunoSEQ Assay, a bias-controlled multiplex PCR, was used to amplify TCRbeta CDR3 regions from genomic DNA. Under the source paper's analysis protocol: The number of nucleated cells in each sample was estimated from the amplification of reference gene primers within the assay. To quantify the absolute abundance of each unique TCRbeta CDR3 rearrangement, sequence reads were collapsed and filtered. Productive Simpson clonality was computed per sample as the square root of Simpson's diversity index over productive rearrangements. The table comes from immuneACCESS by way of TCRdb, which keeps in-frame sequences with V and J called. Part of the clones is missing from these tables; in studies checked, under half for an unresolved V gene and the rest for unknown reasons. The V and J calls and clone size come from that table; D and trimming were worked out from the DNA. The sample data list roughly 140,000 clones, and 80% to 85% of these were observed just once. The ten largest clones capture roughly 4% of the sample.

Looking up the germline V gene (reference sequence) yields CDR1 LNHNV and CDR2 YYDKDF. The CDR3 sequence holds 17 residues, the cysteine and phenylalanine included. The only DNA kept is the CDR3, 51 bases in frame from the first base. For this chain, trimming is 5 bases at the V end and 1 base at the J end, and the number of junction bases without a gene match is 10. The chain is made from TRBV15 and TRBJ1-4; TRBD1 aligns with 7 central bases. The TCR was taken from a woman of 80 years or more with acute or convalescent COVID-19. Sequences were obtained from peripheral blood. The CDR3 region has the sequence CATSGGYRGGTNEKLFF. The nucleotide sequence reads TGTGCCACCAGCGGGGGATACAGGGGAGGAACTAATGAAAAACTGTTTTTT.